This TCR delta chain was profiled in a study of delta chains in infants with herpesvirus infections. Turning to the study itself: Postnatally CMV-infected infants were checked for a public fetal Vdelta1/Vgamma8 clonotype.

General observations from the study: The study lacked race- and environment-matched controls and was small. The public clonotype appeared only at the first post-infection time point.

In the case of this clone: What it binds is unknown. This is likely an artifact of a read error, given a far larger clone one base away.

Reverse transcription of PBMC RNA used primers specific for the gamma and delta chains. TCRdb processed the RT-PCR reads again with the CATT caller. The repertoire holds 450 to 650 delta-chain clones, roughly 65% seen once, with 25% in the top ten. CDR3 length: 25 residues. Looked up from germline, CDR1 is TSWWSYY and CDR2 is QGS. This TCR was recovered from a human donor who was a Ugandan infant, either HIV-exposed or HIV-unexposed (not recorded which). This sample comprised peripheral blood, obtained at time point 5 of longitudinal follow-up. The chain is built from TRDV1 and TRDJ1; 13 bases line up with TRDD3. This CDR3 reads CAIGESTPWPLILGDTRGLSDKLIF. The CDR3, as DNA: TGTGCTATTGGGGAATCAACCCCCTGGCCGCTTATACTGGGGGATACGCGCGGTCTCTCCGATAAACTCATCTTT.